This TCR beta chain was obtained from a study of blood T cell repertoires in COVID-19. Across the study: PBMCs, B-cell-depleted T cells, or T cells were the source of the cDNA or gDNA that made up the material.

Source study methods: Quantification of nucleated cells was approximated via reference gene primer amplification. Method: immunoSEQ multiplex PCR; TCRdb's copy keeps in-frame clones and lacks some. V and J calls and clone size follow that table, whereas D and trimming were derived from the DNA. Of 55,000 to 80,000 clones in the sample, about 88% are singletons; the top ten hold 7% to 10%. This CDR3 has 15 residues. V was pared by 3 bases and J by 1 base, with 6 bases of the junction left unmatched. Germline V lookup: CDR1 MDHEN, CDR2 SYDVKM. The receptor was isolated from a man in his forties or fifties with active COVID-19. Material for sequencing was peripheral blood. V and J are TRBV28 and TRBJ2-7; TRBD2 agrees at 7 bases. In DNA form, the CDR3 reads TGTGCCAGCAGTTTGGGGAGGGGCATGTCCTACGAGCAGTACTTC. Translation gives CASSLGRGMSYEQYF.